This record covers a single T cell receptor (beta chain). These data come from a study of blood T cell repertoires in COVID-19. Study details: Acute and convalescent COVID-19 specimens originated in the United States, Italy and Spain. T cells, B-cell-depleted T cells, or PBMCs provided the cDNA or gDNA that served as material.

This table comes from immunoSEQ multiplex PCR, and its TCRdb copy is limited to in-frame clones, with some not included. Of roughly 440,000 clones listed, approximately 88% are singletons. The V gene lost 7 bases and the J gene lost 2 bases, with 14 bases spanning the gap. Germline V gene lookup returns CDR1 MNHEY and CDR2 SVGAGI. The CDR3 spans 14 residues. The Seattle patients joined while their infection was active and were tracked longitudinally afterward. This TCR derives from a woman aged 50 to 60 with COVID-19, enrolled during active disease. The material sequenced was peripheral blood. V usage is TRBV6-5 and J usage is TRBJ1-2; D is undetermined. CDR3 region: CASKNGLRNYGYTF. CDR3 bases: TGTGCCAGCAAAAACGGGTTGAGGAACTATGGCTACACCTTC.